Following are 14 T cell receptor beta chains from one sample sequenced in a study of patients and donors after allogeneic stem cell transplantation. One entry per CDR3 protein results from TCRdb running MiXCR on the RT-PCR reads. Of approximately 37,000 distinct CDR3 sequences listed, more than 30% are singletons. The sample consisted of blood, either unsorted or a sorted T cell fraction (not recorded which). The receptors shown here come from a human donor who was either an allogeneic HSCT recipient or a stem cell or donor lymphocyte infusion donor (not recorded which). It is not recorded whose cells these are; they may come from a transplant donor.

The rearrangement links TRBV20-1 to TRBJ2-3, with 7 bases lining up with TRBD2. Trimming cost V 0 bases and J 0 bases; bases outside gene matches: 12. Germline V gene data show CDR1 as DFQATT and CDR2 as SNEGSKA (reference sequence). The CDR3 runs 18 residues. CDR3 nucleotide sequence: TGCAGTGCTAGAGATCGGGAGCGGGACCGAATTAGCACAGATACGCAGTATTTT. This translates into CSARDRERDRISTDTQYF.

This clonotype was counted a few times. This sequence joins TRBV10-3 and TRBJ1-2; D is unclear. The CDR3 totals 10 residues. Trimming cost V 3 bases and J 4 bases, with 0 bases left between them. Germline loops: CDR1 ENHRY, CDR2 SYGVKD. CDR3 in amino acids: CAISDYGYTF. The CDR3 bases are TGTGCCATCAGTGACTATGGCTACACCTTC.

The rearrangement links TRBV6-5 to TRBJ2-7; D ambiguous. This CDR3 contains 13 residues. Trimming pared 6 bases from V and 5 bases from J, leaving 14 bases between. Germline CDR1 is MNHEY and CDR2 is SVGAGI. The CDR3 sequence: CASRAHGVDEQYF. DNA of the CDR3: TGTGCCAGCAGAGCTCATGGGGTGGACGAGCAGTACTTC.

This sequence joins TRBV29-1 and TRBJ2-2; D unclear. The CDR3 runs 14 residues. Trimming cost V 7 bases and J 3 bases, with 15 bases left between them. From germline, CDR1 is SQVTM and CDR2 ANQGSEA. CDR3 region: CSALEGRYTGELFF. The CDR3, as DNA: TGCAGCGCCCTTGAAGGTAGATACACCGGGGAGCTGTTTTTT.

The CDR3 DNA reads TGTGCCAGCAGTCTAGCGGGAGAAGTGAAGACCCAGTACTTC. This codes for CASSLAGEVKTQYF. This chain connects TRBV27 to TRBJ2-5; 10 bases are shared with TRBD2. Germline V gene sequence: CDR1 MNHEY, CDR2 SMNVEV (reference sequence). Trimming at V came to 5 bases and at J to 6 bases, leaving 6 bases not matched to a gene. The CDR3 loop spans 14 amino acids.

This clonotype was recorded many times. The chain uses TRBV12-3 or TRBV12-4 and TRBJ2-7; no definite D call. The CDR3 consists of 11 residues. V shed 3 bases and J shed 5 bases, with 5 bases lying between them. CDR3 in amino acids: CASSLKNEQYF. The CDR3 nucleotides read TGTGCCAGCAGTTTGAAGAACGAGCAGTACTTC.

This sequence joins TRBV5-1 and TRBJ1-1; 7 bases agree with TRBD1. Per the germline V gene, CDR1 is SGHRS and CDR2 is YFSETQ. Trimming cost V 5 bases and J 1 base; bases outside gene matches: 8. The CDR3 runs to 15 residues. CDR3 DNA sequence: TGCGCCAGCAGTACCACAGGGACAGAGAACACTGAAGCTTTCTTT. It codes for CASSTTGTENTEAFF.

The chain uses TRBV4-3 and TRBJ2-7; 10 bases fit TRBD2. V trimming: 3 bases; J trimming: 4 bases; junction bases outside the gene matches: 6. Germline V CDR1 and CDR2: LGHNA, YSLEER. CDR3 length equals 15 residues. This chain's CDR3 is CASSQEREGRYEQYF. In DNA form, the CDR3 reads TGCGCCAGCAGCCAGGAGCGGGAGGGCCGGTACGAGCAGTACTTC.

The CDR3 nucleotides read TGTGCCATCAGTGATCCCCGGGACAAGCGCCTCGAGCAGTACTTC. It yields the protein CAISDPRDKRLEQYF. The rearrangement uses TRBV10-3 and TRBJ2-7; weak D call: TRBD1 (6 bases). Trimming left V 3 bases short and J 6 bases short, with 18 bases between. CDR3 length equals 15 residues. From germline, CDR1 is ENHRY and CDR2 SYGVKD.

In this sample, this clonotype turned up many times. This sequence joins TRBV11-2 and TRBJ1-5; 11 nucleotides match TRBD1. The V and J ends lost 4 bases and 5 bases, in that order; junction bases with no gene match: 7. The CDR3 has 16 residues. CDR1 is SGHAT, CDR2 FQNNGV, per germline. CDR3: CASSYGTGGSDQPQHF. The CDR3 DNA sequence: TGTGCCAGCAGCTACGGGACAGGGGGGTCGGATCAGCCCCAGCATTTT.

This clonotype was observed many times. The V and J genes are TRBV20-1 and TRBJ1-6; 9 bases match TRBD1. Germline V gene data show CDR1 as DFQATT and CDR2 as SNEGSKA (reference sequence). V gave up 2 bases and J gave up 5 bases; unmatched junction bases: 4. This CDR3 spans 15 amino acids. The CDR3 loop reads CSARPGTGNNSPLHF. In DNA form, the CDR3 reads TGCAGTGCTAGACCCGGGACAGGGAATAATTCACCCCTCCACTTT.

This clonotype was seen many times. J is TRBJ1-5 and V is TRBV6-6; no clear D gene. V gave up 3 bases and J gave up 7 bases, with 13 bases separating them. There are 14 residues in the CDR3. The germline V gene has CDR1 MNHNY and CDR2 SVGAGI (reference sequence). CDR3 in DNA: TGTGCCAGCAGTTATTCCGGACCGGGACAGCCCCAGCATTTT. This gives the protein CASSYSGPGQPQHF.

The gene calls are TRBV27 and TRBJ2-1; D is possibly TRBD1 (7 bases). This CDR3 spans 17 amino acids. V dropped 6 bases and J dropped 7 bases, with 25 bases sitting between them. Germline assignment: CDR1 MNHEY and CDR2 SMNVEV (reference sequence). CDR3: CASRSDRARLVNNEQFF. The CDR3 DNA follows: TGTGCCAGCAGATCCGACAGGGCCAGACTAGTGAATAATGAGCAGTTCTTC.

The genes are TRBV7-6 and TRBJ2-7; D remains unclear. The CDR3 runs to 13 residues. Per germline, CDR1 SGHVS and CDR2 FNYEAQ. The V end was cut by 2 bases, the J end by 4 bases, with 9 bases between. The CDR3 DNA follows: TGTGCCAGCAGCTTAACTGTTGTATACGAGCAGTACTTC. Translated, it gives CASSLTVVYEQYF.